This T cell receptor beta chain was documented in a study of T cells in tumors after PD-1 blockade. Study information: Each patient got pembrolizumab 200 mg every 3 weeks or cemiplimab 350 mg every 2 weeks. Some patients also took daily vismodegib 150 mg during anti-PD-1 treatment. Mean per blood sample: some 100,000 templates (about 24,000-257,772), 36,536 unique clonotypes.

Germline loops: CDR1 LGHNA, CDR2 YSLEER. The CDR3 spans 15 residues. V dropped 6 bases and J dropped 3 bases, with 17 bases sitting between them. Here immunoSEQ multiplex PCR was the method, and the copy in TCRdb shows in-frame clones only, minus some. The sample includes some 20,000 clones, roughly 78% seen only once; the top ten take about 27%. The TCR originated in a human donor with basal cell carcinoma. Here the sequenced sample was PBMCs, taken before anti-PD-1 treatment. This chain joins TRBV4-3 and TRBJ1-1; possible D gene TRBD1, 5 bases. CDR3 bases: TGCGCCAGCAGACGTTTGGGGGGGATGGACACTGAAGCTTTCTTT. It yields the protein CASRRLGGMDTEAFF.